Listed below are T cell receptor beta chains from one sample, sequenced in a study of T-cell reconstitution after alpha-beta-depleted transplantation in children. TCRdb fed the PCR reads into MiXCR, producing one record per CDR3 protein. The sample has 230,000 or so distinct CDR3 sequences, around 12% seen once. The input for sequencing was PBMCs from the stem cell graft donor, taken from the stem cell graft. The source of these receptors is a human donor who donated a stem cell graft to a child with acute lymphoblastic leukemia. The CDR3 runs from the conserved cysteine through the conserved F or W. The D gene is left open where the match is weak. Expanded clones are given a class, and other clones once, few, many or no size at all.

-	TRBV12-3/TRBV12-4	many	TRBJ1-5	TGTGCCAGCAGTTTATCTCCCAGTAGCAATCAGCCCCAGCATTTT	CASSLSPSSNQPQHF
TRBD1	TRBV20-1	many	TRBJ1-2	TGCAGTGCTCTTATGGACAGGGACTATGGCTACACCTTC	CSALMDRDYGYTF
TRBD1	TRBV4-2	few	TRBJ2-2	TGTGCCAGCAGCCTCGACAGGGCGAGGTCCGGGGAGCTGTTTTTT	CASSLDRARSGELFF
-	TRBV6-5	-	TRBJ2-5	TGTGCCAGCAGTTACAACCAGGGTAATTCCCAAGAGACCCAGTACTTC	CASSYNQGNSQETQYF
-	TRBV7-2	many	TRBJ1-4	TGTGCCAGCAGCCCCCAAGGCAGGACTAATGAAAAACTGTTTTTT	CASSPQGRTNEKLFF
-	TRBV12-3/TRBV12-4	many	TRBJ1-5	TGTGCCAGCAGTCCGACGGGACTTAGCAATCAGCCCCAGCATTTT	CASSPTGLSNQPQHF
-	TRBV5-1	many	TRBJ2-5	TGCGCCAGCAGCTTGGCTCCTCACCAAGAGACCCAGTACTTC	CASSLAPHQETQYF
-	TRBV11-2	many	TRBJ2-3	TGTGCCAGCAGCTTAGAAGGTAGCAACCACCCCACAGATACGCAGTATTTT	CASSLEGSNHPTDTQYF
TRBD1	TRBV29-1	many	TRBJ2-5	TGCAGCGTTGGGGACAGGGGCTATATGGAGACCCAGTACTTC	CSVGDRGYMETQYF
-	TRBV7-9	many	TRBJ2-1	TGTGCCAGCAGCTCAGGTGTACTTGAGCAGTTCTTC	CASSSGVLEQFF
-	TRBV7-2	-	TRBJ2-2	TGTGCCAGCAGAGGAGGGGACAGAACCGGGGAGCTGTTTTTT	CASRGGDRTGELFF
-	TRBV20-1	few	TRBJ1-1	TGCAGTGCTAGAGCGGCCAGTGGGAGAACTGAAGCTTTCTTT	CSARAASGRTEAFF
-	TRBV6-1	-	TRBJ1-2	TGTGCCAGCAGTGGCCATTTGGGGCTGGAGGATGGCTACACCTTC	CASSGHLGLEDGYTF
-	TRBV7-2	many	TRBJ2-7	TGTGCCAGCAGCTTAGGGGACACCCGGGTTTACGAGCAGTACTTC	CASSLGDTRVYEQYF
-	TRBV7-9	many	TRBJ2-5	TGTGCCAGCAACCCCGCTTCACAAGAGACCCAGTACTTC	CASNPASQETQYF
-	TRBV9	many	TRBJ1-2	TGTGCCAGCAGCCCCGGGGACGGAACCCACTATGGCTACACCTTC	CASSPGDGTHYGYTF
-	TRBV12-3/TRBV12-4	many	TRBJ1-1	TGTGCCAGCAGTCTCCTGACAGGCGGTGAAGCTTTCTTT	CASSLLTGGEAFF
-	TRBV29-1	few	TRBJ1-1	TGCAGCGTTGTACGAGGGTTAGGCACTGAAGCTTTCTTT	CSVVRGLGTEAFF
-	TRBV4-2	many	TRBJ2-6	TGTGCCAGCAGCCAAGAATCGGGGTTTCCTTCTGGGGCCAACGTCCTGACTTTC	CASSQESGFPSGANVLTF
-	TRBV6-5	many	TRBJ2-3	TGTGCCAGCAGTTTCTCACAGGGTAGCACAGATACGCAGTATTTT	CASSFSQGSTDTQYF
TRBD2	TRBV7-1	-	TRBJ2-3	TGTGCCAGCACCTCTTGCCCACCTGGAGGTAGCGGGACGAAGAGTGAACGGACAGATACGCAGTATTTT	CASTSCPPGGSGTKSERTDTQYF
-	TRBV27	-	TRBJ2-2	TGTGCCAGCAGTTTTTACGATGGCACCGGGGAGCTGTTTTTT	CASSFYDGTGELFF
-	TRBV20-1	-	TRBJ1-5	TGCAGTGCTTCACTGAAGAGCAATCAGCCCCAGCATTTT	CSASLKSNQPQHF
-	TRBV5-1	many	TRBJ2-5	TGCGCCAGCAGCGTGGACACCCAAGAGACCCAGTACTTC	CASSVDTQETQYF
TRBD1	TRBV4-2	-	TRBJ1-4	TGTGCCAGCAGCCAAGTGGGCCCGGGACAGGGGAATGAAAAACTGTTTTTT	CASSQVGPGQGNEKLFF
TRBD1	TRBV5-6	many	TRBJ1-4	TGTGCCAGCAGCTTGCTCCGGACAGGGGCTGAAAAACTGTTTTTT	CASSLLRTGAEKLFF
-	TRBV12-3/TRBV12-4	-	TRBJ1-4	TGTGCCAGCAGTTTGGATGTAGGAAAACTGTTTTTT	CASSLDVGKLFF
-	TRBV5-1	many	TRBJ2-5	TGCGCCAGCAGCTTGGCCAGGAGGCCGGAACAGACCCAGTACTTC	CASSLARRPEQTQYF
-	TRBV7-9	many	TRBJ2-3	TGTGCCAGCAGCTCAGAACCAGATACGCAGTATTTT	CASSSEPDTQYF
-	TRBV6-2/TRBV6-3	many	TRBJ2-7	TGTGCCAGCACCATTCCCTCTACCTCCTACGAGCAGTACTTC	CASTIPSTSYEQYF
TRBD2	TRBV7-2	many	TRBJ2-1	TGTGCCAGCAGCTTGGCGGGGGTAAACAATGAGCAGTTCTTC	CASSLAGVNNEQFF
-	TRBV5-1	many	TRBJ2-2	TGCGCCAGCAGCTTGGCCCGCTCGAACACCGGGGAGCTGTTTTTT	CASSLARSNTGELFF
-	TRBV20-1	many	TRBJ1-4	TGCAGTGCTAGAGAGCCCCGGGGGACCGAAAAACTGTTTTTT	CSAREPRGTEKLFF
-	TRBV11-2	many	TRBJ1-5	TGTGCCAGCAGCTTAGATAAACCGGGGGCAGGAGCTAGCAATCAGCCCCAGCATTTT	CASSLDKPGAGASNQPQHF
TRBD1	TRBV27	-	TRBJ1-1	TGTGCCAGCAGTTCCCTGGACAGGGCCTCTGAAGCTTTCTTT	CASSSLDRASEAFF
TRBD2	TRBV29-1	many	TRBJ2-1	TGCAGCGCCCCGGCTCAGCGGGGCCGCTCCTACAATGAGCAGTTCTTC	CSAPAQRGRSYNEQFF
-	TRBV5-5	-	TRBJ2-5	TGTGCCAGCAGTTCGATACCGGGGCCATGGGGAGAGACCCAGTACTTC	CASSSIPGPWGETQYF
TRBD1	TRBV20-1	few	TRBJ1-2	TGCAGTGCCCAACGACAGGGGGACAACTATGGCTACACCTTC	CSAQRQGDNYGYTF
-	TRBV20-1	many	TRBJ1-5	TGCAGTGCTAGAACAGGTGGCAGGAGTCAGCCCCAGCATTTT	CSARTGGRSQPQHF
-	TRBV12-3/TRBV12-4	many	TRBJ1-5	TGTGCCAGCAGTTTCTCCACTCAATATCAGGGGCCCCAGCCCCAGCATTTT	CASSFSTQYQGPQPQHF
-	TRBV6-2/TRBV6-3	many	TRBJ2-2	TGCGTAAGCCAACAAGCCGGGTACACCGGGGAGCTGTTTTTT	CVSQQAGYTGELFF
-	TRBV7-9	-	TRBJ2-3	TGTGCCAGCAGCTTAACAGAACACACAGATACGCAGTATTTT	CASSLTEHTDTQYF